The 9 T cell receptor beta chains below come from one sample, sequenced in a study of cytomegalovirus exposure and HLA in healthy donors. Researchers ran the PCR with 60 Vbeta and 13 Jbeta primers. TCRdb keeps only in-frame clones here, not all; method: immunoSEQ multiplex PCR. The top ten hold approximately 9.9% of the sample, which has approximately 98,000 clones, around 72% seen once. The sequencing input was PBMCs. Every receptor here comes from a man in his late teens or twenties in good health and CMV-seropositive.

In nucleotides, the CDR3 is TGTGCCAGCAGTTTATCGGGAGGTAATGGCTACACCTTC. This encodes CASSLSGGNGYTF. V is TRBV27 and J is TRBJ1-2, with D hard to call. The CDR3 consists of 13 residues. Deletions cut 0 bases from V and 6 bases from J, with 8 bases between. Germline V CDR1 and CDR2: MNHEY, SMNVEV (reference sequence).

This clone was picked up a small number of times. The genes are TRBV15 and TRBJ2-7; weak D call: TRBD2 (6 bases). V lost 1 base to trimming and J lost 6 bases, with 13 bases between them. The CDR3 consists of 14 residues. Looked up from germline, CDR1 is LNHNV and CDR2 is YYDKDF (reference sequence). The CDR3 here is CATSRAGTSPEQYF. The CDR3 DNA reads as TGTGCCACCAGCAGAGCCGGGACTTCCCCCGAGCAGTACTTC.

The chain recombines TRBV30 with TRBJ1-5; possibly TRBD1 for D (5 bases). The CDR3 spans 15 residues. Germline assignment: CDR1 GTSNPN and CDR2 SVGIG (reference sequence). Trimming took off 0 bases at V and 0 bases at J, with 9 bases between the two ends. The CDR3 here is CAWSVGAVSNQPQHF. CDR3 sequence (DNA): TGTGCCTGGAGTGTAGGGGCGGTTAGCAATCAGCCCCAGCATTTT. The full variable domain, its missing parts supplied by reference TRBV30 and TRBJ1-5, is SQTIHQWPATLVQPVGSPLSLECTVEGTSNPNLYWYRQAAGRGLQLLFYSVGIGQISSEVPQNLSASRPQDRQFILSSKKLLLSDSGFYLCAWSVGAVSNQPQHFGDGTRLSIL.

The CDR3 here is CSAFSGKGGAPGELFF. Here the CDR3 DNA reads TGCAGCGCCTTCTCCGGTAAAGGGGGCGCCCCCGGGGAGCTGTTTTTT. The chain links TRBV29-1 to TRBJ2-2; 7 nucleotides align to TRBD1. This CDR3 has 16 amino acids. The junction had 17 bases not matched to a gene; V was cut back by 7 bases and J by 6 bases. Germline V gene lookup returns CDR1 SQVTM and CDR2 ANQGSEA.

This chain joins TRBV7-3 and TRBJ2-2, with D tentatively TRBD1 (5 bases). Between the trimmed V and J ends, which lost 3 bases and 4 bases, there was a span of 9 bases. The CDR3 consists of 14 residues. Per germline, CDR1 SGHTA and CDR2 FQGTGA. The DNA for the CDR3 is TGTGCCAGCAGCTTTGGTGGGGCCACCGGGGAGCTGTTTTTT. Translation gives CASSFGGATGELFF. Full variable domain (remainder filled in from reference TRBV7-3 and TRBJ2-2): GAGVSQTPSNKVTEKGKYVELRCDPISGHTALYWYRQSLGQGPEFLIYFQGTGAADDSGLPNDRFFAVRPEGSVSTLKIQRTERGDSAVYLCASSFGGATGELFFGEGSRLTVL.

The J gene is TRBJ2-7, the V gene TRBV7-2, with 9 bases aligning to TRBD2. Trimming removed 7 bases from V and 4 bases from J; junction bases left unmatched: 17. The length of the CDR3 is 17 residues. Germline CDR1 and CDR2: SGHTA and FQGNSA. CDR3: CASTPRSGGGARYEQYF. As DNA, the CDR3 is TGTGCCAGCACCCCAAGATCTGGCGGGGGGGCACGGTACGAGCAGTACTTC.

This chain links TRBV6-1 with TRBJ2-3, with D maybe TRBD1 (6 bases). V lost 2 bases to trimming and J lost 2 bases, with 20 bases between them. The CDR3 loop spans 18 amino acids. The germline V gene encodes CDR1 MNHNS and CDR2 SASEGT. CDR3 region: CASSETSPQGTNTDTQYF. The CDR3 DNA reads TGTGCCAGCAGTGAAACAAGTCCACAGGGTACAAACACAGATACGCAGTATTTT.

The chain uses TRBV13 and TRBJ2-2; TRBD2 might be the D (6 bases). Germline CDR1 reads PRHDT; CDR2 reads FYEKMQ (reference sequence). The V end was cut by 5 bases, the J end by 1 base, with 17 bases between. The CDR3 loop spans 17 amino acids. This CDR3 is CASSPYSSGGNTGELFF. In nucleotides, the CDR3 is TGTGCCAGCAGCCCCTACTCCTCCGGGGGGAACACCGGGGAGCTGTTTTTT.

This clone was recorded a few times. The CDR3, as DNA: TGTGCCAGCAGCTTAGGCCGGGGGACAGACAAATCTCAATACTTC. Amino acid sequence: CASSLGRGTDKSQYF. The chain recombines TRBV11-2 with TRBJ2-4; maybe TRBD1 (7 bases). Germline V lookup: CDR1 SGHAT, CDR2 FQNNGV. The CDR3 is 15 residues long. V was cut by 1 base and J by 16 bases, with 23 bases left in between.